Below, 24 T cell receptor beta chains from the same sample are listed, as sequenced in a study of T-cell memory formation after mild COVID-19. TCRdb re-analysed the 5' RACE reads in MiXCR, keeping a single row per CDR3 protein. Here the sample spans roughly 510,000 distinct CDR3 sequences, 15% to 20% being singletons. Sequences were obtained from PBMCs or a T cell subset sorted from them (not recorded which). The receptors originated from an adult woman who had mild COVID-19 (a few samples of this study predate the infection). Cell type and time point are not known.

The chain carries TRBV9 and TRBJ1-1; D not resolved. V dropped 0 bases and J dropped 8 bases, with 11 bases sitting between them. The CDR3 has 13 residues. Germline CDR1 is SGDLS and CDR2 is YYNGEE. The CDR3 coding sequence is TGTGCCAGCAGCGTAGAACCGGGAAGAGAAGCTTTCTTT. Amino acids: CASSVEPGREAFF.

The chain is built from TRBV24-1 and TRBJ2-1; 7 positions agree with TRBD2. J lost 1 base, V lost 3 bases, and 5 bases had no gene match. Germline V gives CDR1 KGHDR, CDR2 SFDVKD. This CDR3 comprises 16 residues. CDR3 loop: CATSDAIGGSYNEQFF. The CDR3 region has the DNA TGTGCCACCAGTGATGCAATCGGGGGGTCCTACAATGAGCAGTTCTTC.

This clonotype was observed a handful of times. The J gene is TRBJ1-1, the V gene TRBV5-1; unclear D gene. The CDR3 extends over 15 amino acids. The germline V and J ends were trimmed by 0 bases and 0 bases, with 9 bases remaining between them. CDR1 SGHRS and CDR2 YFSETQ come from the germline V gene. The DNA for the CDR3 is TGCGCCAGCAGCTTGGAGGTCAGCATGAACACTGAAGCTTTCTTT. Translated: CASSLEVSMNTEAFF. The whole variable domain, remainder taken from reference TRBV5-1 and TRBJ1-1, is KAGVTQTPRYLIKTRGQQVTLSCSPISGHRSVSWYQQTPGQGLQFLFEYFSETQRNKGNFPGRFSGRQFSNSRSEMNVSTLELGDSALYLCASSLEVSMNTEAFFGQGTRLTVV.

This clonotype was seen a handful of times. This sequence joins TRBV27 and TRBJ1-2, with D tentatively TRBD1 (5 bases). Trimming shortened V by 0 bases and J by 3 bases, and 29 bases separated the two germline ends. The CDR3 spans 21 residues. In germline, CDR1 is MNHEY, CDR2 SMNVEV (reference sequence). The CDR3 loop is CASSLSVIGSHLTQGYYGYTF. CDR3 nucleotides: TGTGCCAGCAGTTTATCGGTTATAGGTAGCCACCTCACCCAGGGATACTATGGCTACACCTTC.

The genes are TRBV6-1 and TRBJ2-1, with 12 nucleotides matching TRBD1. This CDR3 has 14 residues. Trimming cost V 6 bases and J 7 bases; bases outside gene matches: 4. Per the germline V gene, CDR1 is MNHNS and CDR2 is SASEGT. CDR3 sequence (DNA): TGTGCCAGCAGGGGACAGGGGGCTTGGAATGAGCAGTTCTTC. This encodes CASRGQGAWNEQFF.

The CDR3 reads CASSSPPFPQHF. The CDR3 coding sequence is TGTGCCAGCAGTTCCCCACCCTTCCCCCAGCATTTT. The chain links TRBV12-3 or TRBV12-4 to TRBJ1-5; unclear D gene. The CDR3 is 12 amino acids. Trimming pared 4 bases from V and 10 bases from J, leaving 11 bases between.

The chain uses TRBV7-2 and TRBJ2-7, with D unresolved. Germline assignment: CDR1 SGHTA and CDR2 FQGNSA. V was pared by 7 bases and J by 5 bases, with 24 bases between. The CDR3 has 16 residues. The CDR3 nucleotides read TGTGCCAGCATCCCCTTAGGCGTTGTAGGGTTCGACGAGCAGTACGTC. Amino acids: CASIPLGVVGFDEQYV.

This sequence joins TRBV12-3 or TRBV12-4 and TRBJ1-2; 7 bases agree with TRBD1. Unmatched junction bases numbered 8, after V lost 10 bases and J lost 6 bases. The CDR3 runs 12 residues. CDR3 residues: CATLKGADGYTF. The DNA of the CDR3 is TGTGCCACCCTTAAGGGGGCGGATGGCTACACCTTC.

This clonotype showed up just a few times. J is TRBJ1-2 and V is TRBV5-1; D gene ambiguous. Germline loops: CDR1 SGHRS, CDR2 YFSETQ. This CDR3 has 15 residues. Trimming removed 4 bases from V and 4 bases from J, with 17 bases in between. The CDR3 region is CASSASTRALYGYTF. The CDR3 DNA reads as TGCGCCAGCAGCGCGAGCACGCGGGCTCTCTATGGCTACACCTTC.

The chain has TRBV7-8 and TRBJ2-5; D gene ambiguous. Trimming removed 1 base from V and 5 bases from J, with 14 bases in between. Germline-derived CDR1 and CDR2 are SGHVS and FQNEAQ. The CDR3 sequence is 15 residues long. DNA for the CDR3: TGTGCCAGCAGCTTAGAGGGCCGGTGGCGGGAGACCCAGTACTTC. As protein: CASSLEGRWRETQYF.

The rearrangement joins TRBV28 to TRBJ2-1; D is perhaps TRBD1 or TRBD2 (5 bases each). Germline CDR1 MDHEN, CDR2 SYDVKM. Trimming took off 10 bases at V and 4 bases at J, with 17 bases between the two ends. The CDR3 length is 14 residues. The DNA for the CDR3 is TGTGCCACTCGGGACCCAAACAGATACAATGAGCAGTTCTTC. The encoded protein is CATRDPNRYNEQFF.

This clonotype was recorded a few times. The chain carries TRBV29-1 and TRBJ2-7, with 12 bases that match TRBD1. Germline trimming cut 0 bases from V and 4 bases from J; bases unmatched to any gene: 7. CDR1 is SQVTM and CDR2 is ANQGSEA in the germline V gene. The CDR3 is 16 amino acids. The CDR3 reads CSVEDPGQGAKYEQYF. CDR3 in DNA: TGCAGCGTTGAAGATCCGGGACAGGGGGCGAAGTACGAGCAGTACTTC.

The V gene is TRBV12-3 or TRBV12-4, the J gene TRBJ1-4; perhaps TRBD1 as D (5 bases). V lost 2 bases and J lost 6, with 13 bases in between. The CDR3 contains 15 residues. The CDR3: CASSLIQGTYEKLFF. The CDR3 bases are TGTGCCAGCAGTTTAATTCAGGGAACGTATGAAAAACTGTTTTTT.

This clonotype was seen only a few times. The gene calls are TRBV21-1 and TRBJ1-4; the table names TRBD1, a call not compared with the DNA. TRBV21-1 has pseudogene status. The CDR3 sequence is 13 residues long. Written as DNA, the CDR3 is TGTGCCAGCAGCAAAGTCCGGGATGAAAAACTGTTTTTT. Translating it yields CASSKVRDEKLFF.

The chain links TRBV6-1 to TRBJ2-7, with D possibly TRBD2 on 5 matching bases. V lost 8 bases to trimming and J lost 3 bases, with 11 bases between them. The CDR3 is made up of 12 amino acids. CDR1 and CDR2 (germline): MNHNS, SASEGT. The CDR3 nucleotides read TGTGCCAGCCGGGATGTCCTCTACGAGCAGTACTTC. Its translation: CASRDVLYEQYF.

This clonotype was counted once. The rearrangement links TRBV12-3 or TRBV12-4 to TRBJ2-7, with a tentative D call TRBD1 (5 bases). The CDR3 has 14 amino acids. V lost 2 bases and J 5 bases, leaving 13 bases between the germline ends. This CDR3 is CASSLFLGADEQYF. Here the CDR3 DNA reads TGTGCCAGCAGTTTATTCCTAGGGGCGGACGAGCAGTACTTC.

This sequence joins TRBV12-3 or TRBV12-4 and TRBJ1-2; weak D call: TRBD1 (6 bases). Trimming took off 0 bases at V and 5 bases at J, with 10 bases between the two ends. The CDR3 has 14 residues. The CDR3 sequence is CASSLAGGSYGYTF. CDR3 in DNA: TGTGCCAGCAGTTTAGCAGGGGGGAGTTATGGCTACACCTTC.

The V and J genes are TRBV12-3 or TRBV12-4 and TRBJ2-6; no reliable D call. This CDR3 has 15 residues. Trimming took 5 bases from V and 2 from J, leaving 10 bases between them. The CDR3, as DNA: TGTGCCAGCAGTCACGACCAGACTGGGGCCAACGTCCTGACTTTC. Protein sequence: CASSHDQTGANVLTF.

A few counts support this clonotype. Here the CDR3 DNA reads TGTGCCAGCAGCTTTGGTCCAGGAGGAAACACTGAAGCTTTCTTT. Encoded protein: CASSFGPGGNTEAFF. The chain uses TRBV5-6 and TRBJ1-1; the D is unclear. From germline, CDR1 is SGHDT and CDR2 YYEEEE. This CDR3 has 15 amino acids. Trimming removed 2 bases at V and 2 bases at J, with 13 bases between.

V is TRBV4-3 and J is TRBJ2-1, with D perhaps being TRBD1 or TRBD2 (7 bases each). This CDR3 has 17 residues. Germline CDR1 reads LGHNA; CDR2 reads YSLEER. Trimming took off 0 bases at V and 9 bases at J, with 21 bases between the two ends. The CDR3 DNA reads as TGCGCCAGCAGCCAAGACCTGGTCAGGGGGGGTCTAGGTGAGCAGTTCTTC. Translated, it gives CASSQDLVRGGLGEQFF.

The sample holds a few counts of this clonotype. The chain employs TRBV5-1 and TRBJ1-2; possible D gene TRBD1, 6 bases. The CDR3 extends over 13 amino acids. The germline CDR1 and CDR2 sequences are SGHRS and YFSETQ. V lost 5 bases to trimming and J lost 7 bases, with 15 bases between them. The CDR3 DNA reads TGCGCCAGCAGATCTACCGGGACATCTGGCTACACCTTC. Translated: CASRSTGTSGYTF. Drawing the rest from reference TRBV5-1 and TRBJ1-2, the complete variable domain is KAGVTQTPRYLIKTRGQQVTLSCSPISGHRSVSWYQQTPGQGLQFLFEYFSETQRNKGNFPGRFSGRQFSNSRSEMNVSTLELGDSALYLCASRSTGTSGYTFGSGTRLTVV.

CDR3 nucleotide sequence: TGCAGCGTTGAACAGCTAGCGGGAGAAGAGACCCAGTACTTC. It is translated as CSVEQLAGEETQYF. The gene calls are TRBV29-1 and TRBJ2-5, with TRBD2 matching 10 bases. V lost 2 bases to trimming and J lost 3 bases; unmatched junction nucleotides: 3. The CDR3 runs to 14 residues. CDR1 and CDR2 from the germline V gene are SQVTM and ANQGSEA.

The rearrangement links TRBV13 to TRBJ1-6, with a possible D match to TRBD1 (5 bases). The CDR3 consists of 16 residues. CDR1 PRHDT and CDR2 FYEKMQ come from the germline V gene (reference sequence). V was shortened by 6 bases and J by 5 bases, with 17 bases between the two germline ends. In nucleotides, the CDR3 is TGTGCCAGCAGTCTAGCCTCCAGGGTGGATAATTCACCCCTCCACTTT. Translated: CASSLASRVDNSPLHF.

This clonotype came up a few times. J is TRBJ2-1 and V is TRBV21-1; the D call TRBD1 from the table was never checked on the DNA. TRBV21-1 represents a pseudogene. This CDR3 contains 14 residues. The CDR3: CASPRGTIYNEQFF. DNA for the CDR3: TGTGCCAGCCCCCGGGGGACAATCTACAATGAGCAGTTCTTC.